The 27 T cell receptor beta chains below all came from one sample that was sequenced in a study of cytotoxic CD8 clonotypes in ibrutinib-treated CLL. Produced via immunoSEQ multiplex PCR; TCRdb's table is partial and in-frame only. The sample has a few hundred thousand clones; 70% to 80% are singletons. The material was PBMCs, obtained before ibrutinib treatment. The receptor set was obtained from a human donor with chronic lymphocytic leukemia.

This clone was picked up a small number of times. J is TRBJ2-7 and V is TRBV4-3; a possible D gene is TRBD1 (6 bases). The CDR3 spans 14 residues. Germline assignment: CDR1 LGHNA and CDR2 YSLEER. V was trimmed by 0 bases and J by 3 bases, leaving 9 bases between them. The chain's CDR3 is CASSQDRGIYEQYF. The CDR3 region has the DNA TGCGCCAGCAGCCAAGACAGGGGTATCTACGAGCAGTACTTC.

The chain joins TRBV7-8 to TRBJ2-7; D possibly uses TRBD1 or TRBD2 (5 bases each). The CDR3 runs to 15 residues. V lost 5 bases and J lost 2, with 16 bases in between. CDR1 SGHVS and CDR2 FQNEAQ come from the germline V gene. The CDR3 is CASSPIRDLAYEQYF. The CDR3 region has the DNA TGTGCCAGCAGCCCGATCCGGGACCTCGCCTACGAGCAGTACTTC. Using reference TRBV7-8 and TRBJ2-7 for the parts outside the CDR3, the full variable domain is GAGVSQSPRYKVAKRGQDVALRCDPISGHVSLFWYQQALGQGPEFLTYFQNEAQLDKSGLPSDRFFAERPEGSVSTLKIQRTQQEDSAVYLCASSPIRDLAYEQYFGPGTRLTVT.

The V and J genes are TRBV5-6 and TRBJ2-3; TRBD2 agrees at 9 bases. CDR3 length: 15 amino acids. The trim removed 4 bases at V and 5 bases at J, leaving 8 bases unmatched. Germline assignment: CDR1 SGHDT and CDR2 YYEEEE. The CDR3 loop reads CASSEGGLAIDTQYF. The CDR3 nucleotides read TGTGCCAGCAGCGAGGGGGGACTAGCCATAGATACGCAGTATTTT.

The CDR3 is CASSLDMAGVSYNEQFF. The CDR3 bases are TGTGCCAGCAGCTTAGATATGGCGGGAGTCTCCTACAATGAGCAGTTCTTC. This rearrangement joins TRBV11-3 to TRBJ2-1; TRBD2 agrees at 7 bases. Per the germline V gene, CDR1 is SGHNT and CDR2 is YENEEA. The CDR3 is made up of 17 amino acids. The V gene end was trimmed by 0 bases and the J gene end by 0 bases; junction bases not matched to a gene: 5.

This clone was seen only a few times. CDR3 in amino acids: CASSERLASEQYF. The CDR3 DNA reads as TGTGCCAGCAGCGAGCGCCTAGCTTCCGAGCAGTACTTC. This chain joins TRBV14 and TRBJ2-7, with a tentative D call TRBD2 (5 bases). Germline CDR1 SGHDN, CDR2 FVKESK. The CDR3 has 13 amino acids. Trimming shortened V by 5 bases and J by 6 bases, and 14 bases separated the two germline ends.

This rearrangement joins TRBV5-1 to TRBJ2-5; D is uncertain. This CDR3 is 14 amino acids long. CDR1 is SGHRS, CDR2 YFSETQ, per germline. The V end lost 5 bases, the J end lost 2 bases, and 13 bases lay between the germline ends. In DNA form, the CDR3 reads TGCGCCAGCAGTTATCAGTCGTCTCAAGAGACCCAGTACTTC. Protein: CASSYQSSQETQYF.

This chain uses TRBV7-2 with TRBJ1-4, with D maybe TRBD1 (5 bases). Germline CDR1 is SGHTA and CDR2 is FQGNSA. CDR3 length equals 14 residues. Deletions cut 7 bases from V and 6 bases from J, with 15 bases between. The CDR3 loop reads CASTSKGSDEKLFF. CDR3 DNA: TGTGCCAGCACTTCTAAGGGGAGCGATGAAAAACTGTTTTTT.

The chain uses TRBV5-1 and TRBJ2-1; D remains ambiguous. The length of the CDR3 is 14 residues. CDR1 SGHRS and CDR2 YFSETQ come from the germline V gene. The germline V and J ends were trimmed by 4 bases and 5 bases, with 13 bases remaining between them. The CDR3 loop is CASSLSGHNNEQFF. The CDR3 bases are TGCGCCAGCAGCCTGTCGGGTCACAACAATGAGCAGTTCTTC.

The chain couples TRBV5-6 to TRBJ2-5; D remains ambiguous. Trimming left V 3 bases short and J 7 bases short, with 7 bases between. Germline assignment: CDR1 SGHDT and CDR2 YYEEEE. The CDR3 is 11 residues long. The DNA for the CDR3 is TGTGCCAGCAGCTCCGGATGGACCCAGTACTTC. Amino acid sequence: CASSSGWTQYF.

CDR3 coding DNA: TGTGCCAGCTCACCACCACCGGACAGGGGCACATTCAGATACTTC. It specifies CASSPPPDRGTFRYF. V usage is TRBV18 and J usage is TRBJ2-4, with 9 bases fitting TRBD1. V lost 0 bases, J lost 16 bases, and 13 bases stayed unmatched. The germline V gene has CDR1 KGHSH and CDR2 LQKENI. The CDR3 totals 15 residues.

The V call is TRBV7-2, the J call TRBJ2-7, with TRBD2 identical over 9 bases. The CDR3 spans 17 residues. Germline CDR1 reads SGHTA; CDR2 reads FQGNSA. Trimming cost V 1 base and J 0 bases; bases outside gene matches: 7. The CDR3 is CASSLEASGILSYEQYF. The CDR3 coding sequence is TGTGCCAGCAGCTTAGAGGCTAGCGGGATCCTCTCCTACGAGCAGTACTTC.

The chain recombines TRBV4-2 with TRBJ2-1; perhaps TRBD2 as D (7 bases). Germline V gene sequence: CDR1 LGHNA, CDR2 YNFKEQ. Trimming pared 2 bases from V and 5 bases from J, leaving 19 bases between. The CDR3 length is 17 residues. The DNA for the CDR3 is TGTGCCAGCAGCCAAAGGGGGGGACACTTACAGGACAATGAGCAGTTCTTC. Translation: CASSQRGGHLQDNEQFF.

The rearrangement uses TRBV9 and TRBJ2-3; tentatively, D is TRBD1 (6 bases). Germline-derived CDR1 and CDR2 are SGDLS and YYNGEE. This CDR3 comprises 13 residues. Trimming cost V 3 bases and J 2 bases, with 7 bases left between them. CDR3 bases: TGTGCCAGCAGCGGGGACATCACAGATACGCAGTATTTT. Translation: CASSGDITDTQYF. The variable domain in full, completed from reference TRBV9 and TRBJ2-3, reads DSGVTQTPKHLITATGQRVTLRCSPRSGDLSVYWYQQSLDQGLQFLIQYYNGEERAKGNILERFSAQQFPDLHSELNLSSLELGDSALYFCASSGDITDTQYFGPGTRLTVL.

The J gene is TRBJ2-1, the V gene TRBV28; possibly TRBD2 for D (6 bases). Germline V lookup: CDR1 MDHEN, CDR2 SYDVKM. V was cut by 6 bases and J by 2 bases, with 11 bases left in between. The CDR3 consists of 14 residues. The CDR3: CASSPGGTYNEQFF. CDR3 sequence (DNA): TGTGCCAGCAGCCCCGGAGGGACCTACAATGAGCAGTTCTTC.

The table lists this clone with a count of one. The CDR3 loop is CASSLVSLGGGALDEQYF. The CDR3 DNA follows: TGTGCCAGCAGTTTGGTCTCGCTAGGTGGGGGCGCATTGGACGAGCAGTACTTC. This rearrangement joins TRBV27 to TRBJ2-7; perhaps TRBD1 as D (6 bases). The CDR3 is 18 amino acids. V lost 3 bases, J lost 5 bases, and 26 bases lay in between. Germline values: CDR1 MNHEY, CDR2 SMNVEV (reference sequence).

The chain links TRBV6-4 to TRBJ2-4, with TRBD2 matching 10 bases. The CDR3 is made up of 17 amino acids. CDR1 and CDR2 (germline): MRHNA, SNTAGT. V shed 5 bases, J shed 0 bases, and the junction held 7 bases outside the gene matches. The CDR3 here is CASSLRTSGLAKNIQYF. The CDR3 nucleotides read TGTGCCAGCAGTCTACGGACTAGCGGTCTAGCCAAAAACATTCAGTACTTC.

The chain combines TRBV5-6 with TRBJ1-4, with D hard to call. The V gene's germline CDR1 is SGHDT and CDR2 YYEEEE. V gave up 2 bases and J gave up 0 bases, with 11 bases separating them. The CDR3 contains 16 residues. CDR3 in DNA: TGTGCCAGCAGCTTAGGACCTACCGCAACTAATGAAAAACTGTTTTTT. It specifies CASSLGPTATNEKLFF.

This chain links TRBV5-1 with TRBJ2-3; TRBD2 matches at 11 bases. After removal of 0 bases from V and 4 bases from J, the junction contained 7 bases not matched to a gene. Looked up from germline, CDR1 is SGHRS and CDR2 is YFSETQ. The CDR3 extends over 17 amino acids. The CDR3 DNA follows: TGCGCCAGCAGCTTGGGCCTAGCGGGAGGCGGGCCAGATACGCAGTATTTT. Its protein product is CASSLGLAGGGPDTQYF.

This sequence joins TRBV4-2 and TRBJ2-7; tentatively, D is TRBD1 or TRBD2 (5 bases each). The CDR3 runs 16 residues. From germline, CDR1 is LGHNA and CDR2 YNFKEQ. The ends were cut back, 5 bases at V and 0 bases at J, with 17 bases in the middle. The CDR3 protein is CASSKGETHYSYEQYF. The CDR3, as DNA: TGTGCCAGCAGCAAAGGGGAGACGCATTACTCCTACGAGCAGTACTTC.

This clone has more than one count but fewer than ten. The chain joins TRBV6-5 to TRBJ2-1; 11 nucleotides line up with TRBD2. CDR3 size: 15 residues. Germline CDR1 and CDR2: MNHEY and SVGAGI. The J segment lost 9 bases and the V segment lost 7 bases, leaving 11 bases of the junction unmatched. Written as DNA, the CDR3 is TGTGCCAGCACCCTTAGCGGGAGGGCCAGCTCTGAGCAGTTCTTC. Translation: CASTLSGRASSEQFF.

The DNA of the CDR3 is TGTGCCAGCAGTTTGACTAGCGGGAACACCGGGGAGCTGTTTTTT. Protein product: CASSLTSGNTGELFF. The chain recombines TRBV2 with TRBJ2-2; TRBD2 agrees at 9 bases. Germline V lookup: CDR1 SNHLY, CDR2 FYNNEI. The CDR3 has 15 amino acids. V shed 5 bases, J shed 1 base, and the junction held 2 bases outside the gene matches.

J is TRBJ2-7 and V is TRBV5-1; 12 bases are a match to TRBD2. V lost 1 base, J lost 5 bases, and 16 bases stayed unmatched. The CDR3 contains 19 residues. CDR1 is SGHRS and CDR2 is YFSETQ in the germline V gene. CDR3 in amino acids: CASSLFLTSGSGLVHEQYF. The CDR3 nucleotides are TGCGCCAGCAGCTTGTTTTTGACTAGCGGGAGTGGTTTGGTCCACGAGCAGTACTTC.

This chain joins TRBV27 and TRBJ2-5; TRBD1 is a possible D gene (5 bases). The DNA end favors TRBJ2-7, so the J call may be wrong. Germline V gene lookup returns CDR1 MNHEY and CDR2 SMNVEV (reference sequence). This CDR3 spans 12 amino acids. CDR3 sequence: CASSLRGREQYF. Written as DNA, the CDR3 is TGTGCCAGCAGTTTAAGGGGTCGCGAGCAGTACTTC.

The gene calls are TRBV5-1 and TRBJ2-1; TRBD1 agrees at 7 bases. The CDR3 contains 15 residues. With 4 bases clipped from V and 0 bases from J, the junction kept 4 bases outside the gene matches. The germline CDR1 and CDR2 sequences are SGHRS and YFSETQ. CDR3 region: CASSTGQISYNEQFF. The CDR3 bases are TGCGCCAGCAGCACGGGACAGATCTCCTACAATGAGCAGTTCTTC.

This clone was seen a handful of times. V and J are TRBV30 and TRBJ1-3; D is ambiguous. This CDR3 has 13 residues. Germline values: CDR1 GTSNPN, CDR2 SVGIG (reference sequence). V lost 3 bases and J 2 bases, leaving 8 bases between the germline ends. CDR3 loop: CAWSRPTGNTIYF. CDR3 bases: TGTGCCTGGAGCAGGCCAACTGGAAACACCATATATTTT.

J is TRBJ2-3 and V is TRBV27; weak D call: TRBD1 (6 bases). CDR3 length: 15 amino acids. V shed 4 bases and J shed 2 bases, with 13 bases lying between them. From germline, CDR1 is MNHEY and CDR2 SMNVEV (reference sequence). The CDR3: CASSSRTVNTDTQYF. In DNA form, the CDR3 reads TGTGCCAGCAGTTCTCGGACAGTAAACACAGATACGCAGTATTTT.

The genes are TRBV28 and TRBJ2-7, with 9 positions matching TRBD2. CDR1 MDHEN and CDR2 SYDVKM come from the germline V gene. V gave up 6 bases and J gave up 2 bases; unmatched junction bases: 14. This CDR3 contains 17 residues. The DNA of the CDR3 is TGTGCCAGCAGCTTGGACAGGAAGCGGGAGGAAACCTACGAGCAGTACTTC. It translates to CASSLDRKREETYEQYF.